Following are 7 T cell receptor beta chains from one sample sequenced in a study of identical twins. TCRdb re-called the 5' RACE reads through MiXCR, storing one row per CDR3 protein. Seen here are about 660,000 distinct CDR3 sequences, 8.5% to 9.5% observed once, and the top ten hold 0.85% to 1%. This same sample was also part of a study on yellow fever vaccine responses in identical twins.

The sequencing sample was made of PBMCs. These receptors originate from a woman aged 18-29 years in good health.

This clonotype was observed many times. The J gene is TRBJ2-7, the V gene TRBV12-3 or TRBV12-4; 10 nucleotides align to TRBD1. This CDR3 has 15 residues. Trimming at V came to 6 bases and at J to 2 bases, leaving 7 bases not matched to a gene. CDR3 DNA sequence: TGTGCCAGCAGCCGGGGAGGACAGGGGGCCTACGAGCAGTACTTC. Its protein is CASSRGGQGAYEQYF.

The chain uses TRBV4-3 and TRBJ2-2, with a possible D match to TRBD2 (5 bases). This CDR3 comprises 17 residues. The V gene lost 1 base and the J gene lost 6 bases, with 18 bases spanning the gap. Germline V CDR1 and CDR2: LGHNA, YSLEER. The CDR3 reads CASSQVEGAPNAGELFF. The CDR3 DNA is TGCGCCAGCAGCCAAGTAGAGGGCGCGCCCAACGCCGGGGAGCTGTTTTTT.

The V gene is TRBV21-1, the J gene TRBJ1-6; TRBD1 reflects the table's D call only, with no check against the DNA. TRBV21-1 is a pseudogene. This CDR3 region has 16 residues. The CDR3 here is CASLPRDREVNSPLHF. The CDR3 DNA sequence: TGTGCCAGCTTACCTAGGGACAGGGAGGTAAATTCACCCCTCCACTTT.

The gene calls are TRBV3-1 and TRBJ2-7, with 9 bases matching TRBD2. Germline V gene sequence: CDR1 LGHDT, CDR2 YNNKEL (reference sequence). V was pared by 1 base and J by 2 bases, with 12 bases of the junction left unmatched. CDR3 length: 18 amino acids. The chain's CDR3 is CASSQVSLSGSVAYEQYF. The CDR3 DNA sequence: TGTGCCAGCAGCCAAGTGTCCCTTAGCGGGAGCGTAGCCTACGAGCAGTACTTC.

A few counts support this clonotype. The chain uses TRBV5-6 and TRBJ2-2; weak D call: TRBD1 (6 bases). Per the germline V gene, CDR1 is SGHDT and CDR2 is YYEEEE. V dropped 1 base and J dropped 4 bases, with 14 bases sitting between them. This CDR3 has 16 residues. The CDR3 sequence: CASSLLNREGTGELFF. CDR3 in DNA: TGTGCCAGCAGCTTGCTGAACAGGGAAGGCACCGGGGAGCTGTTTTTT.

The rearrangement joins TRBV24-1 to TRBJ2-2; tentative D call: TRBD2 (6 bases). Deletions cut 9 bases from V and 0 bases from J, with 7 bases between. The CDR3 contains 13 residues. Germline lookup yields CDR1 KGHDR and CDR2 SFDVKD. The CDR3: CATGTPNTGELFF. CDR3 nucleotide sequence: TGTGCCACCGGGACTCCGAACACCGGGGAGCTGTTTTTT.

In its sample, this clonotype was seen a few times. This rearrangement joins TRBV5-1 to TRBJ1-1; tentatively, D is TRBD1 (5 bases). The CDR3 loop spans 16 amino acids. V shed 0 bases and J shed 0 bases, with 12 bases lying between them. Germline loops: CDR1 SGHRS, CDR2 YFSETQ. CDR3 region: CASSLGGSALNTEAFF. The CDR3 coding sequence is TGCGCCAGCAGCTTGGGGGGGTCGGCTCTGAACACTGAAGCTTTCTTT.